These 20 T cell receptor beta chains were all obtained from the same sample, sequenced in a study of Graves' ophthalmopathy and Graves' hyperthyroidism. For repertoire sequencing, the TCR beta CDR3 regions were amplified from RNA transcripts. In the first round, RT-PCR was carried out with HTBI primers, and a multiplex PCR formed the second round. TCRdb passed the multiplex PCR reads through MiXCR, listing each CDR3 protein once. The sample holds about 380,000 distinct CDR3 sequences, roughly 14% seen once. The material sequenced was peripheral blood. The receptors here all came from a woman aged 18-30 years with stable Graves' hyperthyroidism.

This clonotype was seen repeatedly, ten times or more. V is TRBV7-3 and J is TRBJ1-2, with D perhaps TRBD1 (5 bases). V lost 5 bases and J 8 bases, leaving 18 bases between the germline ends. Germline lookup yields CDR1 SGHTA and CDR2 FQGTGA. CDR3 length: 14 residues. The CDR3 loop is CASSTTTGGVGYTF. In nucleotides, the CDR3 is TGTGCCAGCAGCACCACAACGGGGGGGGTCGGCTACACCTTC.

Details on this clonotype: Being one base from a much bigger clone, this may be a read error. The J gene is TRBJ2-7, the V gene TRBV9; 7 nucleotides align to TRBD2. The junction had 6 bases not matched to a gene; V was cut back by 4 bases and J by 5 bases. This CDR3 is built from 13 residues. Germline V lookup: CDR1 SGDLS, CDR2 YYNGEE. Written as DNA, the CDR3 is TGTGCCAGCAGCCCCCGGGGGGACGACGAGCAGTACTTC. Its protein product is CASSPRGDDEQYF. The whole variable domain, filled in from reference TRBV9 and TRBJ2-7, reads DSGVTQTPKHLITATGQRVTLRCSPRSGDLSVYWYQQSLDQGLQFLIQYYNGEERAKGNILERFSAQQFPDLHSELNLSSLELGDSALYFCASSPRGDDEQYFGPGTRLTVT.

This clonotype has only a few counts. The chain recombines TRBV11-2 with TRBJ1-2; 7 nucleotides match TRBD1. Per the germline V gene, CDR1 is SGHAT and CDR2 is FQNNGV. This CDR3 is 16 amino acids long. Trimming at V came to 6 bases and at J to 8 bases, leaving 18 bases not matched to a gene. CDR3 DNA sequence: TGTGCCAGCAGGCCCGATAACAGGGGCCTCACGGGGGGCTACACCTTC. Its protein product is CASRPDNRGLTGGYTF.

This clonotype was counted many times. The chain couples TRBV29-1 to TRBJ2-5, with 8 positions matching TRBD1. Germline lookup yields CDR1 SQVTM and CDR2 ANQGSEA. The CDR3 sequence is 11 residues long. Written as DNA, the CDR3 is TGCAGTGCGACAGGGGCAGAGACCCAGTACTTC. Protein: CSATGAETQYF.

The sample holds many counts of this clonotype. The CDR3 reads CASKLRGTNGYTF. CDR3 sequence (DNA): TGTGCCAGCAAACTCAGGGGGACAAACGGCTACACCTTC. The gene calls are TRBV12-3 or TRBV12-4 and TRBJ1-2; 7 bases agree with TRBD1. The length of the CDR3 is 13 residues. J lost 8 bases, V lost 7 bases, and 10 bases had no gene match.

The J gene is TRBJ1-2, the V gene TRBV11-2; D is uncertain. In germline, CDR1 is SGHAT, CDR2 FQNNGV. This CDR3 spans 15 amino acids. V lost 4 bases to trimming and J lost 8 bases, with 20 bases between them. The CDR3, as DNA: TGTGCCAGCAGCTCTAGACCGTATTTGTCGGCGGGCTACACCTTC. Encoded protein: CASSSRPYLSAGYTF.

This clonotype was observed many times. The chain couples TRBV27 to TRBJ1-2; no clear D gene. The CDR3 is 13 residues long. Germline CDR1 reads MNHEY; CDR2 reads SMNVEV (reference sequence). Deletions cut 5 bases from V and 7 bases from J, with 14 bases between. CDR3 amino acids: CASSPPGPGGYTF. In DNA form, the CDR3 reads TGTGCCAGCAGTCCCCCCGGTCCTGGTGGCTACACCTTC.

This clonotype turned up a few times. CDR3 in DNA: TGTGCCAGCAGCTTATTAGGGCACCACTCTGGGGCCAACGTCCTGACTTTC. Its protein product is CASSLLGHHSGANVLTF. V is TRBV11-2 and J is TRBJ2-6, with unresolved D. The CDR3 spans 17 residues. Deletions cut 2 bases from V and 0 bases from J, with 11 bases between. CDR1 is SGHAT, CDR2 FQNNGV, per germline.

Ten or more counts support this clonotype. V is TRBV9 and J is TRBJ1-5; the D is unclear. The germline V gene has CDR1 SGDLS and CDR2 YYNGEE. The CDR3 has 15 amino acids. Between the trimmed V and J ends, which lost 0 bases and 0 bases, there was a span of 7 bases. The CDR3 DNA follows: TGTGCCAGCAGCGTAGATGGATTTAGCAATCAGCCCCAGCATTTT. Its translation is CASSVDGFSNQPQHF.

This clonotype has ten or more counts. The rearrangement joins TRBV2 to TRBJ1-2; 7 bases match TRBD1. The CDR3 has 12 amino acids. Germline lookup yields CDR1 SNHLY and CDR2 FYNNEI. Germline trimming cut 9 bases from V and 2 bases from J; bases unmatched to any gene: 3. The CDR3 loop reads CARRGQNYGYTF. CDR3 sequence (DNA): TGTGCCAGACGGGGACAGAACTATGGCTACACCTTC.

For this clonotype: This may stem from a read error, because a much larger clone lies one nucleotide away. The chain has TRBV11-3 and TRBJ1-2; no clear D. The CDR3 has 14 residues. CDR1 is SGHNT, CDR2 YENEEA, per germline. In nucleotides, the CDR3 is TGTGCCAGCAGCTTAGAGGGGAGTAGATATGGCTACAGCTTC. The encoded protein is CASSLEGSRYGYSF.

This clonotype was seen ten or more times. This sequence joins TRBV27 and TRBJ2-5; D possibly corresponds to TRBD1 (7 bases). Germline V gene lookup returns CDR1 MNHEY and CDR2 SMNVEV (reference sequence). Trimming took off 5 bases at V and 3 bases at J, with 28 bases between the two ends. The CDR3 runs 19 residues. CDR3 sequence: CASSPLGSQGRGAKETQYF. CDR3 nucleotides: TGTGCCAGCAGTCCGTTGGGCTCACAGGGGCGCGGGGCGAAAGAGACCCAGTACTTC.

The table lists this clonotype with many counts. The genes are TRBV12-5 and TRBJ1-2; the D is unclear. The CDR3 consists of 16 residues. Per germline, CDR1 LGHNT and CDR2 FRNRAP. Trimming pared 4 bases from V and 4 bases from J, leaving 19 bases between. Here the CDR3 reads CASGSRSFRWSYGYTF. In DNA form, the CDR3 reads TGTGCTAGTGGTTCCCGAAGTTTCAGGTGGAGCTATGGCTACACCTTC.

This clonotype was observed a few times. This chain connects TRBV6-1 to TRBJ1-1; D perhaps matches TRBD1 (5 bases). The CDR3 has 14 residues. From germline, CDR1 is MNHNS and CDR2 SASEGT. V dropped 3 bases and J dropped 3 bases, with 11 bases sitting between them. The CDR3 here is CASSELGRDTEAFF. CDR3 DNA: TGTGCCAGCAGTGAGTTGGGCAGGGACACTGAAGCTTTCTTT.

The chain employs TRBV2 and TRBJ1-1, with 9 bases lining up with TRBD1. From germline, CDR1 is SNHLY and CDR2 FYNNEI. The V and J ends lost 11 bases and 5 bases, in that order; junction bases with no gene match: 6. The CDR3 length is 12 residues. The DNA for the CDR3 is TGTGCCGACAGGGGGTTGGAGACTGAAGCTTTCTTT. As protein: CADRGLETEAFF.

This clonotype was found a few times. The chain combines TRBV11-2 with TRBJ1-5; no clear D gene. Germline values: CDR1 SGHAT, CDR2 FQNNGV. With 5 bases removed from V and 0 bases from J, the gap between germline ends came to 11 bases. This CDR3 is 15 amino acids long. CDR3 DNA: TGTGCCAGCAGCGAAGGCGCCCGTAGCAATCAGCCCCAGCATTTT. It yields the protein CASSEGARSNQPQHF.

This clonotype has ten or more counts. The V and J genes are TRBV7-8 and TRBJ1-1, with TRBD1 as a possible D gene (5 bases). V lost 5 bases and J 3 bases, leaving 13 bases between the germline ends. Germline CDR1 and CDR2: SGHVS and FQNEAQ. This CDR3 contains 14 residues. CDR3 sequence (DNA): TGTGCCAGCAGCACCGGTGGGGGATACACTGAAGCTTTCTTT. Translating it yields CASSTGGGYTEAFF. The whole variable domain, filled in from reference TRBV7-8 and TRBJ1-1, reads GAGVSQSPRYKVAKRGQDVALRCDPISGHVSLFWYQQALGQGPEFLTYFQNEAQLDKSGLPSDRFFAERPEGSVSTLKIQRTQQEDSAVYLCASSTGGGYTEAFFGQGTRLTVV.

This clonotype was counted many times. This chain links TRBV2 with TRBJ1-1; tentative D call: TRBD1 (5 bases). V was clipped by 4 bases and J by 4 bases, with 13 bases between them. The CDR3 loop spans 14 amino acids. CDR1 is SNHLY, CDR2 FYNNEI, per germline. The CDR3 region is CASSGPGWGTEAFF. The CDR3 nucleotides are TGTGCCAGCAGTGGTCCAGGGTGGGGCACTGAAGCTTTCTTT.

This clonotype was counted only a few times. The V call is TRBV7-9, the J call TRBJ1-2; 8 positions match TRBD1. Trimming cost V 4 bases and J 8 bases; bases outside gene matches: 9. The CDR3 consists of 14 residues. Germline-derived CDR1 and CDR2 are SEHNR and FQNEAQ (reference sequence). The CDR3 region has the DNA TGTGCCAGCAGCTCCCACGTGACAGGGGCGGGCTACACCTTC. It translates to CASSSHVTGAGYTF.

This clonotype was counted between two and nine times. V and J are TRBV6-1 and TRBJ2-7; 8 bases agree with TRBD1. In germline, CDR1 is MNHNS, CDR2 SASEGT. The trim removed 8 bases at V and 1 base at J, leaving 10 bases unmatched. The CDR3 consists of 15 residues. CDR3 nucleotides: TGTGCCAGCTCCCGTTCTGGGACAGGATCCTACGAGCAGTACTTC. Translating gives CASSRSGTGSYEQYF.